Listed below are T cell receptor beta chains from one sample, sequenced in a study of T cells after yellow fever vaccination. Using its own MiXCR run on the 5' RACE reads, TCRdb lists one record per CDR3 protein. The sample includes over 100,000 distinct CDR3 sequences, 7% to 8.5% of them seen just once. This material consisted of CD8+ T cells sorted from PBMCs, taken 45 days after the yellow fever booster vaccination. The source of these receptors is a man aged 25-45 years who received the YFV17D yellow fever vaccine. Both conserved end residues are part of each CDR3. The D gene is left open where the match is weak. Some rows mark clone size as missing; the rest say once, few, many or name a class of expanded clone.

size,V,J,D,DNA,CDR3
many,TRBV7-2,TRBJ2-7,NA,TGTGCCAGCAGCTTAGGACAGGAGAGCTCCTACGAGCAGTACTTC,CASSLGQESSYEQYF
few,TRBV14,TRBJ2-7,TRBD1,TGTGCCAGCAGCCGTATCGACCGTATAGGGACAGGGGGCGAGCAGTACTTC,CASSRIDRIGTGGEQYF
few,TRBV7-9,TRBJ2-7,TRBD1,TGTGCCAGCACCGTTCGGGACAGGGCCTACGAGCAGTACTTC,CASTVRDRAYEQYF
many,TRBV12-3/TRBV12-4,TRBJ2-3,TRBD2,TGTGCCAGCAGTTCGATCAGCGGGAGGGTATTAACAGATACGCAGTATTTT,CASSSISGRVLTDTQYF
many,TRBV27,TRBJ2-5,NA,TGTGCCAGCAGTCCAGGGGTTGTCGAGACCCAGTACTTC,CASSPGVVETQYF
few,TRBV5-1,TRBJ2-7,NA,TGCGCCAGCAGCGCCGGGACACGGGAACACGAGCAGTACTTC,CASSAGTREHEQYF
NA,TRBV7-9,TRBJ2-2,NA,TGTGCCAGCAGCCTCCGAGTTGCCGGGGAGCTGTTTTTT,CASSLRVAGELFF
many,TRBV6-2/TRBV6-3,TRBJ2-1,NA,TGTGCCAGCATGCCCAGCGGCTCCTACAATGAGCAGTTCTTC,CASMPSGSYNEQFF
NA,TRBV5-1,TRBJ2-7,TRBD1,TGCGCCAGCACCCCGGACAGGGGCCCGTACGAGCAGTACTTC,CASTPDRGPYEQYF
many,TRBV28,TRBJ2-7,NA,TGTGCCAGCAGCCCCGCGTCCTACGAGCAGTACTTC,CASSPASYEQYF
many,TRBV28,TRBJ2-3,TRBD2,TGTGCCAGCAGTTTTGAAGGCGGGAGGCATACAGATACGCAGTATTTT,CASSFEGGRHTDTQYF
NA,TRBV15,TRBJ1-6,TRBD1,TGTGCCACAGGACAGGATAATTCACCCCTCCACTTT,CATGQDNSPLHF
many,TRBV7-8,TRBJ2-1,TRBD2,TGTGCCAGCAGCACCCAAGCGGGAGGGCCTTACAATGAGCAGTTCTTC,CASSTQAGGPYNEQFF
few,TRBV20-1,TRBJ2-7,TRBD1,TGCAGTGCCTCGAGGACAGGGGGCTACGAGCAGTACTTC,CSASRTGGYEQYF
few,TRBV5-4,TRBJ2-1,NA,TGTGCCAGCACCCCTTGGGCAGCTTACAATGAGCAGTTCTTC,CASTPWAAYNEQFF
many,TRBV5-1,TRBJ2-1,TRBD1,TGCGCCAGCAGCTTTTCAGGGGACAGGGGGCCGCAGTTCTTC,CASSFSGDRGPQFF
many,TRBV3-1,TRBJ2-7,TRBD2,TGTGCCAGCAGCCACGGGACTAGAAACTACGAGCAGTACTTC,CASSHGTRNYEQYF
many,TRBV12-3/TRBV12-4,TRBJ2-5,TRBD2,TGTGCCAGCAGTTTAGTCGCGGGAGAAGAGACCCAGTACTTC,CASSLVAGEETQYF
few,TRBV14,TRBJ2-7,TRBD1,TGTGCCAGCAGCCAAGGGACAGGACCCCTCTACGAGCAGTACTTC,CASSQGTGPLYEQYF
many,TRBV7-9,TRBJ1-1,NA,TGTGCCAGCACCTATCCGGGGAGCACTGAAGCTTTCTTT,CASTYPGSTEAFF
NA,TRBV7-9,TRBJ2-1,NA,TGTGCCAGCAGAGGTGAGGGGGGTGAGCAGTTCTTC,CASRGEGGEQFF
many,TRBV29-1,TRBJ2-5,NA,TGCAGCGTCGGACCCTACTGGGAGACCCAGTACTTC,CSVGPYWETQYF
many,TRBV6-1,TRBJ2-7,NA,TGTGCCAGCGGAGAGGGGGGAGCGAACTACGAGCAGTACTTC,CASGEGGANYEQYF
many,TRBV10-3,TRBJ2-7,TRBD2,TGTGCCATCAGTGGCGGGAGCGGGAGAGGTGAGGACGAGCAGTACTTC,CAISGGSGRGEDEQYF
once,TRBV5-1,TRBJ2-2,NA,TGCGCCAGCAGCTTGGGTCCCCTAGGAGACACCGGGGAGCTGTTTTTT,CASSLGPLGDTGELFF
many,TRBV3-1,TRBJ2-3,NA,TGTGCCAGCAGCCAAGGACTTTCTGGCACAGATACGCAGTATTTT,CASSQGLSGTDTQYF
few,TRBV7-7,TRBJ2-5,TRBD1,TGTGCCAGCAGCTTAATTGGACAGGGTGAGACCCAGTACTTC,CASSLIGQGETQYF
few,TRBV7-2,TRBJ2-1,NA,TGTGCCAGCAGCTTGGAGATTTCCCCCTACAATGAGCAGTTCTTC,CASSLEISPYNEQFF
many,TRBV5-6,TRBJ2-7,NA,TGTGCCAGCAGCTTCTGGGGCTACGAGCAGTACTTC,CASSFWGYEQYF
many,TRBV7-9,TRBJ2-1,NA,TGTGCCAGCAGCCCCGGGCAGGGAAGCTCCTACAATGAGCAGTTCTTC,CASSPGQGSSYNEQFF
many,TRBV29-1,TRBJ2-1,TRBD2,TGCAGCGTACTCCCGTCGAGCGGGAGGGTCAATGAGCAGTTCTTC,CSVLPSSGRVNEQFF
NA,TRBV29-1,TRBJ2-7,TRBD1,TGCAGCGTAAGGACAGGGTTGACCTACGAGCAGTACTTC,CSVRTGLTYEQYF
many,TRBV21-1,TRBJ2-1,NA,TGTGCCAGCAGCAAAGGGCTAGCGGGAGGCAATGAGCAGTTCTTC,CASSKGLAGGNEQFF
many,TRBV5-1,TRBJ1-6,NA,TGCGCCAGCAGCTTGGGTGAGGACGGAAATTCACCCCTCCACTTT,CASSLGEDGNSPLHF
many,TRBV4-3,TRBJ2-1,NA,TGCGCCAGCAGCCAAGACCACGGGAGCTCCTACAATGAGCAGTTCTTC,CASSQDHGSSYNEQFF
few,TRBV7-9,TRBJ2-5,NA,TGTGCCAGCAGCGTGATGAGGGAGACCCAGTACTTC,CASSVMRETQYF
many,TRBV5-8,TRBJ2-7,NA,TGTGCCAGCAGCGCGGGCTGGGAAGGGATCAACTCCTACGAGCAGTACTTC,CASSAGWEGINSYEQYF
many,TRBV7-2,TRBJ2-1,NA,TGTGCCAGCAGCACCCACCTCAGGGGAAGCTCCTACAATGAGCAGTTCTTC,CASSTHLRGSSYNEQFF
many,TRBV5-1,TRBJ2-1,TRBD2,TGCGCCAGCAGTTTTCAGACTAGCGGGAGAGCTGAGCAGTTCTTC,CASSFQTSGRAEQFF
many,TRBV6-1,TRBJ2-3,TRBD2,TGTGCCAGCAGCCCAGGACTAGCGGGAGACACAGATACGCAGTATTTT,CASSPGLAGDTDTQYF
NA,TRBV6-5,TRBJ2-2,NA,TGTGCCAGCAGTTACCCCCCCACACAGAACACCGGGGAGCTGTTTTTT,CASSYPPTQNTGELFF
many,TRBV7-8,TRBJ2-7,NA,TGTGCCAGCAGCCCAGGACAGACCTACGAGCAGTACTTC,CASSPGQTYEQYF
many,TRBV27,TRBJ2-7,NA,TGTGCCAGCAGTCTCAGGGGAGGAGGCTCCTACGAGCAGTACTTC,CASSLRGGGSYEQYF
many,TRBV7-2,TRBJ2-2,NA,TGTGCCAGCAGCGCACCGGGACCATGGGGCGGGGAGCTGTTTTTT,CASSAPGPWGGELFF
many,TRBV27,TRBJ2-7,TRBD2,TGTGCCAGCAGTCCCGAGACTAGCGGAAACTACGAGCAGTACTTC,CASSPETSGNYEQYF
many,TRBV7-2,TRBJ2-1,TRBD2,TGTGCCAGCAGCTCAAGGGGACTAGCGGGGTACAATGAGCAGTTCTTC,CASSSRGLAGYNEQFF
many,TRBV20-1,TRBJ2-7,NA,TGCAGTGCTAGAAGGGGCCTCGTTTACGAGCAGTACTTC,CSARRGLVYEQYF
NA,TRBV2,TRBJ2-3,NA,TGTGCCGGAGACAAATCGGGACACGGTGGAGAAAACGCAGATACGCAGTATTTT,CAGDKSGHGGENADTQYF
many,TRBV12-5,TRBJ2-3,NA,TGTGCTAGTGGCTTCGGGTTTGCCGGATCTATTGCCACAGATACGCAGTATTTT,CASGFGFAGSIATDTQYF
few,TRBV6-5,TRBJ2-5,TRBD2,TGTGCCAGCGGAGGGGAGGGAGAGACCCAGTACTTC,CASGGEGETQYF
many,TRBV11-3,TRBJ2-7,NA,TGTGCCAGCAGCTTGGGGCTAGCGAACGAGCAGTACTTC,CASSLGLANEQYF
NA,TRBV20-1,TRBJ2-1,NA,TGCAGCTCTTACCCTTTGAGGGAGGCGAGCTCCTACAATGAGCAGTTCTTC,CSSYPLREASSYNEQFF
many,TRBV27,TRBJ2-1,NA,TGTGCCAGCAGTTTCTTAGGATACAATGAGCAGTTCTTC,CASSFLGYNEQFF
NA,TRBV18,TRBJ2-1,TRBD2,TGTGCCAGCTCACCCTTGATGCCGGGACTAGCGGGAGAGGAGACCTACAATGAGCAGTTCTTC,CASSPLMPGLAGEETYNEQFF
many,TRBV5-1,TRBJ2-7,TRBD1,TGCGCCAGCAGCTTTCCGACAGGGCAGGACGAGCAGTACTTC,CASSFPTGQDEQYF